The 5 T cell receptor beta chains given below trace back to one sample, sequenced in a study of blood T cell repertoires in COVID-19. Sequencing was performed with immunoSEQ multiplex PCR; in TCRdb, only in-frame clones are kept and a portion is missing. The sample comprises almost 250,000 clones, more than 85% of which are singletons, and roughly 4% rests with the top ten. The sample comprised PBMCs or T cells enriched from blood (not recorded which). The receptors here all came from a woman aged 30 to 39 who had recovered from COVID-19.

The rearrangement links TRBV3-1 (or the pseudogene TRBV3-2) to TRBJ2-7; D is unclear. The germline CDR1 and CDR2 sequences are LGHDT and YNNKEL (reference sequence). The CDR3 runs to 15 residues. Trimming shortened V by 1 base and J by 2 bases, and 12 bases separated the two germline ends. CDR3: CASSQGVAAPYEQYF. The CDR3 DNA sequence: TGTGCCAGCAGCCAAGGAGTGGCGGCTCCCTACGAGCAGTACTTC.

The chain employs TRBV5-8 and TRBJ1-1; the D gene is possibly TRBD1 (6 bases). The CDR3 runs to 13 residues. Deletions cut 2 bases from V and 9 bases from J, with 14 bases between. Germline V gene lookup returns CDR1 SGHTS and CDR2 YDEGEE. CDR3 region: CASSFPQGGKAFF. CDR3 in DNA: TGTGCCAGCAGCTTTCCACAGGGAGGGAAAGCTTTCTTT.

Concerning this clone: The same CDR3 is also encoded by other DNA sequences in this sample. This sequence joins TRBV9 and TRBJ2-3; 8 nucleotides agree with TRBD1. With V trimmed by 0 bases and J by 2 bases, 5 bases remained unmatched. The germline V gene encodes CDR1 SGDLS and CDR2 YYNGEE. This CDR3 contains 16 residues. The CDR3 protein is CASSVVAGGFTDTQYF. CDR3 bases: TGTGCCAGCAGCGTAGTTGCAGGGGGCTTCACAGATACGCAGTATTTT.

CDR3: CASSPGGQRINYGYTF. CDR3 in DNA: TGTGCCAGCAGTCCGGGTGGACAGAGAATTAACTATGGCTACACCTTC. The rearrangement joins TRBV7-2 to TRBJ1-2; a weak D match, TRBD1 (6 bases). Germline CDR1 and CDR2: SGHTA and FQGNSA. Trimming took off 6 bases at V and 1 base at J, with 18 bases between the two ends. The CDR3 contains 16 residues.

This clone was observed a single time. This chain joins TRBV18 and TRBJ2-2, with TRBD2 matching 7 bases. Germline trimming cut 3 bases from V and 1 base from J; bases unmatched to any gene: 8. Germline CDR1 and CDR2: KGHSH and LQKENI. CDR3 length equals 17 residues. CDR3 region: CASSPRSERGNTGELFF. Here the CDR3 DNA reads TGTGCCAGCTCACCCAGGTCGGAGCGGGGGAACACCGGGGAGCTGTTTTTT.